This passage covers 22 T cell receptor beta chains from one sample sequenced in a study of blood T cells in healthy people across ages. Next came a second PCR, run for roughly 6 to 11 cycles, which used a sample-barcoded 5' primer along with a J-beta primer mix. TCRdb redid the calling of the 5' RACE reads with MiXCR, one entry per CDR3 protein. The sample records about a million distinct CDR3 sequences, 35% to 40% being singletons. Sequencing was performed on blood. The receptors come from a man in his late teens or twenties in good health.

This sequence joins TRBV6-2 or TRBV6-3 and TRBJ1-2; D remains ambiguous. The germline V gene encodes CDR1 MNHEY and CDR2 SVGEGT. V was pared by 4 bases and J by 1 base, with 13 bases between. CDR3 length: 15 amino acids. This chain's CDR3 is CASSLGHGVNYGYTF. The CDR3 DNA is TGTGCCAGCAGTTTGGGCCACGGGGTTAACTATGGCTACACCTTC.

V and J are TRBV12-3 or TRBV12-4 and TRBJ1-1; D call uncertain. Trimming took off 5 bases at V and 1 base at J, with 11 bases between the two ends. This CDR3 is 14 amino acids long. The CDR3 sequence: CASSLEHPNTEAFF. The CDR3 DNA sequence: TGTGCCAGCAGTCTCGAGCACCCGAACACTGAAGCTTTCTTT.

This chain links TRBV19 with TRBJ2-1; a weak D match, TRBD2 (6 bases). V lost 4 bases and J 0 bases, leaving 16 bases between the germline ends. Looked up from germline, CDR1 is LNHDA and CDR2 is SQIVND (reference sequence). CDR3 size: 17 residues. The CDR3 nucleotides read TGTGCCAGTAGTAAAGGACGGGGGACCGGCTCCTACAATGAGCAGTTCTTC. Its protein is CASSKGRGTGSYNEQFF.

This clonotype was seen more than once but under ten times. V gene TRBV6-5 combines with J gene TRBJ1-5; D is unclear. Trimming took 9 bases from V and 5 from J, leaving 14 bases between them. Per germline, CDR1 MNHEY and CDR2 SVGAGI. The CDR3 has 13 amino acids. This CDR3 reads CASAESRHQPQHF. DNA of the CDR3: TGTGCCAGTGCAGAGTCCCGGCATCAGCCCCAGCATTTT.

This clonotype occurred many times. The chain links TRBV11-2 to TRBJ2-1, with a tentative D call TRBD1 (5 bases). The CDR3 is 15 residues long. Germline loops: CDR1 SGHAT, CDR2 FQNNGV. V dropped 2 bases and J dropped 3 bases, with 11 bases sitting between them. CDR3 sequence: CASSLLGRDYNEQFF. The DNA of the CDR3 is TGTGCCAGCAGCTTATTGGGCAGGGACTACAATGAGCAGTTCTTC.

This clonotype was counted a few times. V usage is TRBV20-1 and J usage is TRBJ1-4; tentatively, D is TRBD1 (5 bases). Between the trimmed V and J ends, which lost 3 bases and 4 bases, there was a span of 9 bases. CDR1 and CDR2 from the germline V gene are DFQATT and SNEGSKA (reference sequence). The CDR3 loop spans 13 amino acids. CDR3 DNA sequence: TGCAGTGCTAGCAGGGATGATAATGAAAAACTGTTTTTT. Its protein is CSASRDDNEKLFF.

This chain connects TRBV7-2 to TRBJ1-1; possibly TRBD1 for D (5 bases). The germline V gene encodes CDR1 SGHTA and CDR2 FQGNSA. V was pared by 1 base and J by 3 bases, with 15 bases between. The CDR3 has 16 amino acids. The CDR3 DNA sequence: TGTGCCAGCAGCTTAGAGGGGACCCTCAGGGACACTGAAGCTTTCTTT. Encoded protein: CASSLEGTLRDTEAFF.

This clonotype has just a few counts. The V call is TRBV20-1, the J call TRBJ2-3, with a possible D match to TRBD2 (5 bases). The CDR3 length is 12 residues. CDR1 is DFQATT, CDR2 SNEGSKA, per germline (reference sequence). V was shortened by 7 bases and J by 2 bases, with 10 bases between the two germline ends. This chain's CDR3 is CSGAGLTDTQYF. The DNA for the CDR3 is TGCAGTGGAGCCGGACTCACAGATACGCAGTATTTT.

Remarks on this clonotype: Its ends do not fully match the called genes, so a read error is possible. The chain recombines TRBV12-3 or TRBV12-4 with TRBJ2-3; 10 nucleotides line up with TRBD1. The CDR3 has 15 residues. The CDR3 DNA reads as TGTGCCAGCAGACTGGACAGGGGGGCCACAGATACGGAGTATTTT. It codes for CASRLDRGATDTEYF.

This clonotype was detected a few times. The rearrangement joins TRBV6-5 to TRBJ2-5; maybe TRBD2 (5 bases). Germline V gene sequence: CDR1 MNHEY, CDR2 SVGAGI. This CDR3 has 13 residues. V gave up 0 bases and J gave up 5 bases, with 7 bases separating them. Here the CDR3 DNA reads TGTGCCAGCAGTTACTCTAGCGATGAGACCCAGTACTTC. Encoded protein: CASSYSSDETQYF.

This clonotype appeared a few times. The chain couples TRBV6-5 to TRBJ2-1, with TRBD2 matching 7 bases. The V gene end was trimmed by 6 bases and the J gene end by 4 bases; junction bases not matched to a gene: 9. Germline CDR1 MNHEY, CDR2 SVGAGI. This CDR3 spans 15 amino acids. Written as DNA, the CDR3 is TGTGCCAGCAGCTTCCCCGGGGGGACTTACAATGAGCAGTTCTTC. It codes for CASSFPGGTYNEQFF.

This rearrangement joins TRBV7-9 to TRBJ2-7; possibly TRBD1 or TRBD2 for D (5 bases each). The CDR3 consists of 13 residues. V was clipped by 6 bases and J by 4 bases, with 13 bases between them. Per the germline V gene, CDR1 is SEHNR and CDR2 is FQNEAQ (reference sequence). The CDR3 here is CASRTGTEYEQYF. In DNA form, the CDR3 reads TGTGCCAGCAGAACCGGGACCGAGTACGAGCAGTACTTC.

This chain connects TRBV12-3 or TRBV12-4 to TRBJ1-5, with TRBD1 matching 7 bases. This CDR3 has 14 residues. Trimming removed 6 bases from V and 5 bases from J; junction bases left unmatched: 7. CDR3 sequence: CASSRDSTYQPQHF. The CDR3 nucleotides read TGTGCCAGCAGCCGGGACAGTACCTATCAGCCCCAGCATTTT.

The table lists this clonotype with a few counts. The chain is built from TRBV6-5 and TRBJ2-3, with a weak D call TRBD1 (5 bases). V lost 0 bases, J lost 6 bases, and 13 bases lay in between. This CDR3 comprises 15 residues. Germline V gene sequence: CDR1 MNHEY, CDR2 SVGAGI. The CDR3 DNA is TGTGCCAGCAGTTACTCTGACAGTGTTTCGGATACGCAGTATTTT. Amino acid sequence: CASSYSDSVSDTQYF.

This clonotype occurred a few times. Because the CDR3's place on the DNA is in doubt, the DNA is left out and the CDR3 is given as listed by TCRdb. J is TRBJ1-2 and V is TRBV7-2. CDR1 is SGHTA, CDR2 FQGNSA, per germline. The CDR3 sequence runs 15 residues, both termini included. The CDR3 protein is CASILDGGIPYGYTF.

This clonotype was seen a few times. A clone one base away is much larger, so this may be a read error. V gene TRBV7-8 combines with J gene TRBJ2-5; TRBD2 matches at 11 bases. CDR1 and CDR2 (germline): SGHVS, FQNEAQ. The CDR3 is 13 residues long. The CDR3 bases are TGTGCCAGCAGCTTAGGACTAGCGGGGACCCGGTACTTC. This codes for CASSLGLAGTRYF.

The V and J genes are TRBV9 and TRBJ2-3; TRBD1 or TRBD2 may be the D gene (5 bases each). CDR1 SGDLS and CDR2 YYNGEE come from the germline V gene. The CDR3 loop spans 14 amino acids. The germline V and J ends were trimmed by 1 base and 3 bases, with 9 bases remaining between them. For the CDR3, the DNA is TGTGCCAGCAGCGTACGGGGCGAGACAGATACGCAGTATTTT. This codes for CASSVRGETDTQYF.

This chain links TRBV12-3 or TRBV12-4 with TRBJ1-4; no definite D call. Between the trimmed V and J ends, which lost 7 bases and 0 bases, there was a span of 9 bases. There are 14 residues in the CDR3. CDR3 in amino acids: CASKYAATNEKLFF. The CDR3 nucleotides are TGTGCCAGCAAGTATGCGGCAACTAATGAAAAACTGTTTTTT.

This clonotype was seen a handful of times. The chain employs TRBV20-1 and TRBJ2-3, with TRBD1 identical over 8 bases. There are 17 residues in the CDR3. The germline V gene has CDR1 DFQATT and CDR2 SNEGSKA (reference sequence). The ends lost 3 bases at V and 1 base at J; junction bases unmatched: 12. This chain's CDR3 is CSASWAGGTEGTDTQYF. DNA for the CDR3: TGCAGTGCTAGTTGGGCAGGGGGCACGGAGGGCACAGATACGCAGTATTTT.

The V call is TRBV15, the J call TRBJ2-1, with a tentative D call TRBD2 (6 bases). Germline CDR1 and CDR2: LNHNV and YYDKDF (reference sequence). The CDR3 extends over 12 amino acids. The ends were cut back, 5 bases at V and 8 bases at J, with 10 bases in the middle. The CDR3 sequence is CATSLRDYEQFF. CDR3 sequence (DNA): TGTGCCACCAGCCTTAGGGACTATGAGCAGTTCTTC.

The chain combines TRBV20-1 with TRBJ2-2; D is unresolved. Germline V gene data show CDR1 as DFQATT and CDR2 as SNEGSKA (reference sequence). V was clipped by 0 bases and J by 7 bases, with 6 bases between them. The CDR3 consists of 12 residues. The DNA of the CDR3 is TGCAGTGCTAGAGATCCCATCGGGGAGCTGTTTTTT. Protein product: CSARDPIGELFF.

The chain joins TRBV4-1 to TRBJ1-1; no reliable D call. Germline values: CDR1 MGHRA, CDR2 YSYEKL. The CDR3 runs to 14 residues. V was shortened by 3 bases and J by 6 bases, with 14 bases between the two germline ends. This CDR3 reads CASSQAERVSEAFF. CDR3 DNA sequence: TGCGCCAGCAGCCAGGCCGAAAGGGTTTCTGAAGCTTTCTTT.